These 30 T cell receptor beta chains were sequenced from one sample in a study of T cells in Graves' hyperthyroidism and ophthalmopathy. TCR beta CDR3 sequences were amplified from RNA transcripts. When the TCR CDR3 underwent first-round RT-PCR, the HTBI primer set was used. TCRdb re-derived calls from the multiplex PCR reads in MiXCR, one entry per CDR3 protein. The sample has some 350,000 distinct CDR3 sequences, 15% to 19% seen once. The source material was blood. The receptors stem from a woman between 18 and 30 years old with Graves' hyperthyroidism that later progressed to Graves' ophthalmopathy.

This clonotype was seen at least ten times. This chain uses TRBV3-1 with TRBJ2-7; 8 bases fit TRBD2. Germline assignment: CDR1 LGHDT and CDR2 YNNKEL (reference sequence). Trimming took 0 bases from V and 5 from J; bases not matched to a gene: 6. The CDR3 sequence is 15 residues long. CDR3 sequence (DNA): TGTGCCAGCAGCCAAGAGGAGCGGGAGTTCCACGAGCAGTACTTC. It specifies CASSQEEREFHEQYF.

This clonotype showed up many times. V is TRBV27 and J is TRBJ1-5, with D uncertain. Germline V CDR1 and CDR2: MNHEY, SMNVEV (reference sequence). V was clipped by 3 bases and J by 7 bases, with 7 bases between them. The CDR3 is 12 amino acids. CDR3 sequence: CASSFGQQPQHF. CDR3 sequence (DNA): TGTGCCAGCAGTTTTGGGCAGCAGCCCCAGCATTTT.

This clonotype occurred many times. The chain combines TRBV2 with TRBJ2-4, with TRBD2 matching over 7 bases. CDR3 length: 15 residues. The ends lost 1 base at V and 0 bases at J; junction bases unmatched: 0. CDR1 SNHLY and CDR2 FYNNEI come from the germline V gene. CDR3 coding DNA: TGTGCCAGCAGTGAAGGCGGGAGAGCCAAAAACATTCAGTACTTC. Its translation: CASSEGGRAKNIQYF.

This CDR3 is CASSLEGTSLVTGELFF. In DNA, the CDR3 is TGTGCCAGCAGCTTAGAGGGGACTAGCCTTGTCACCGGGGAGCTGTTTTTT. V usage is TRBV7-9 and J usage is TRBJ2-2, with 9 bases lining up with TRBD2. The V and J ends lost 1 base and 4 bases, in that order; junction bases with no gene match: 7. The CDR3 runs to 17 residues. Germline assignment: CDR1 SEHNR and CDR2 FQNEAQ (reference sequence).

This clonotype was seen repeatedly, ten times or more. The genes are TRBV6-2 or TRBV6-3 and TRBJ2-7, with 9 bases that match TRBD2. CDR3 length: 16 residues. The trim removed 2 bases at V and 4 bases at J, leaving 9 bases unmatched. CDR1 MNHEY and CDR2 SVGEGT come from the germline V gene. CDR3 in DNA: TGTGCCAGCAGTTACGAGAGGCGGGAGGGCCGGTACGAGCAGTACTTC. It specifies CASSYERREGRYEQYF.

There are a few counts of this clonotype. The chain uses TRBV6-2 or TRBV6-3 and TRBJ2-1, with TRBD2 matching over 8 bases. The CDR3 has 14 residues. The V and J ends lost 6 bases and 1 base, in that order; junction bases with no gene match: 2. Looked up from germline, CDR1 is MNHEY and CDR2 is SVGEGT. CDR3 loop: CASRIAGSYNEQFF. CDR3 bases: TGTGCCAGCAGAATAGCGGGATCCTACAATGAGCAGTTCTTC.

In its sample, this clonotype was seen many times. This chain links TRBV6-1 with TRBJ2-5; D ambiguous. Germline CDR1 MNHNS, CDR2 SASEGT. V was trimmed by 4 bases and J by 5 bases, leaving 8 bases between them. CDR3 length equals 12 residues. This CDR3 reads CASSGVGETQYF. The DNA of the CDR3 is TGTGCCAGCAGTGGGGTAGGGGAGACCCAGTACTTC.

This clonotype was counted a few times. The chain combines TRBV7-6 with TRBJ2-2; D remains unclear. Germline V gene sequence: CDR1 SGHVS, CDR2 FNYEAQ. The CDR3 runs to 12 residues. V shed 1 base and J shed 10 bases, with 7 bases lying between them. Written as DNA, the CDR3 is TGTGCCAGCAGCTTAGGCAGCCTGGAGCTGTTTTTT. Protein: CASSLGSLELFF.

This clonotype showed up many times. The chain is built from TRBV20-1 and TRBJ2-3; 14 bases line up with TRBD2. V lost 5 bases, J lost 4 bases, and 8 bases stayed unmatched. CDR3 length: 16 amino acids. Germline CDR1 DFQATT, CDR2 SNEGSKA (reference sequence). This CDR3 reads CSARLGTSGSADTQYF. The CDR3 nucleotides read TGCAGTGCTCGACTAGGGACTAGCGGGAGTGCAGATACGCAGTATTTT.

This clonotype was counted ten times or more. The chain has TRBV12-3 or TRBV12-4 and TRBJ2-5, with D perhaps TRBD1 (6 bases). V was trimmed by 5 bases and J by 5 bases, leaving 18 bases between them. CDR3 size: 15 residues. CDR3 loop: CASSPNHRVQETQYF. The CDR3 DNA follows: TGTGCCAGCAGTCCAAACCACAGGGTCCAGGAGACCCAGTACTTC.

This clonotype has a count of ten or more. CDR3 DNA: TGTGCCAGCAGCCTCTGGGTCGAGCGGAGCTACGAGCAGTACTTC. It specifies CASSLWVERSYEQYF. The rearrangement joins TRBV6-2 or TRBV6-3 to TRBJ2-7, with D possibly TRBD2 on 5 matching bases. Germline values: CDR1 MNHEY, CDR2 SVGEGT. The CDR3 extends over 15 amino acids. Trimming left V 6 bases short and J 3 bases short, with 18 bases between.

This clonotype was seen a handful of times. V usage is TRBV10-3 and J usage is TRBJ2-7, with D perhaps TRBD2 (7 bases). In germline, CDR1 is ENHRY, CDR2 SYGVKD. The germline V and J ends were trimmed by 6 bases and 5 bases, with 11 bases remaining between them. CDR3 size: 12 residues. In nucleotides, the CDR3 is TGTGCCATCAGAGGGGGGGAAAACGAGCAGTACTTC. This sequence encodes CAIRGGENEQYF.

This clonotype was seen at least ten times. V is TRBV18 and J is TRBJ2-1; D might be TRBD2 (5 bases). CDR1 and CDR2 (germline): KGHSH, LQKENI. V lost 2 bases to trimming and J lost 8 bases, with 10 bases between them. CDR3 size: 13 residues. CDR3 in DNA: TGTGCCAGCTCACCAGAGGCGGGTCATGAGCAGTTCTTC. The encoded protein is CASSPEAGHEQFF.

This clonotype was observed at least ten times. The chain recombines TRBV6-1 with TRBJ2-1, with D possibly being TRBD1 or TRBD2 (6 bases each). Germline assignment: CDR1 MNHNS and CDR2 SASEGT. The CDR3 is 11 residues long. The ends were cut back, 8 bases at V and 7 bases at J, with 9 bases in the middle. CDR3 protein: CASGGRNEQFF. The CDR3 DNA reads TGTGCCAGCGGGGGGCGGAATGAGCAGTTCTTC.

A few counts support this clonotype. J is TRBJ2-1 and V is TRBV6-1; 7 positions agree with TRBD2. V trimming: 6 bases; J trimming: 8 bases; junction bases outside the gene matches: 13. This CDR3 has 15 residues. Per the germline V gene, CDR1 is MNHNS and CDR2 is SASEGT. CDR3 nucleotide sequence: TGTGCCAGCAGCGTAATGACTAGCCTCTCCGATGAGCAGTTCTTC. Protein sequence: CASSVMTSLSDEQFF.

This clonotype was counted at least ten times. The chain couples TRBV20-1 to TRBJ2-1; 10 bases are shared with TRBD2. This CDR3 has 17 residues. Germline V gives CDR1 DFQATT, CDR2 SNEGSKA (reference sequence). V was clipped by 0 bases and J by 7 bases; unmatched bases: 12. Here the CDR3 DNA reads TGCAGTGCTAGAGACCCAGATCCCCCGGGACTAGCGAATGAGCAGTTCTTC. Protein: CSARDPDPPGLANEQFF.

This clonotype was recorded many times. The J gene is TRBJ2-2, the V gene TRBV3-1; D is unclear. Germline V CDR1 and CDR2: LGHDT, YNNKEL (reference sequence). The CDR3 has 14 amino acids. V lost 1 base to trimming and J lost 4 bases, with 7 bases between them. CDR3 coding DNA: TGTGCCAGCAGCCAAGCCCAAGCCACCGGGGAGCTGTTTTTT. It translates to CASSQAQATGELFF.

This clonotype was counted many times. The chain combines TRBV28 with TRBJ2-1; 11 positions match TRBD1. CDR1 is MDHEN and CDR2 is SYDVKM in the germline V gene. The CDR3 totals 15 residues. V lost 6 bases to trimming and J lost 10 bases; unmatched junction nucleotides: 11. CDR3 protein: CASSSPGQGAREQFF. The DNA for the CDR3 is TGTGCCAGCAGCTCCCCCGGACAGGGGGCACGAGAGCAGTTCTTC.

This clonotype was observed once. This sequence joins TRBV28 and TRBJ1-6, with 7 bases lining up with TRBD1. The CDR3 length is 12 residues. V shed 3 bases, J shed 14 bases, and the junction held 4 bases outside the gene matches. Germline V lookup: CDR1 MDHEN, CDR2 SYDVKM. The CDR3 coding sequence is TGTGCCAGCAGTTTGGTGACAGGGTCCCTCCACTTT. Amino acids: CASSLVTGSLHF.

This clonotype occurred many times. The rearrangement joins TRBV28 to TRBJ2-3; D might be TRBD2 (6 bases). Per germline, CDR1 MDHEN and CDR2 SYDVKM. This CDR3 has 14 amino acids. Between the trimmed V and J ends, which lost 6 bases and 3 bases, there was a span of 13 bases. This CDR3 is CASSATRLTDTQYF. Written as DNA, the CDR3 is TGTGCCAGCAGCGCGACTAGGCTTACAGATACGCAGTATTTT. The variable domain in full, completed from reference TRBV28 and TRBJ2-3, reads DVKVTQSSRYLVKRTGEKVFLECVQDMDHENMFWYRQDPGLGLRLIYFSYDVKMKEKGDIPEGYSVSREKKERFSLILESASTNQTSMYLCASSATRLTDTQYFGPGTRLTVL.

The rearrangement uses TRBV7-6 and TRBJ2-5; D may be TRBD2 (6 bases). Germline loops: CDR1 SGHVS, CDR2 FNYEAQ. V lost 1 base to trimming and J lost 2 bases, with 17 bases between them. CDR3 length: 17 amino acids. CDR3: CASSLVGMAGNQETQYF. In nucleotides, the CDR3 is TGTGCCAGCAGCTTAGTCGGGATGGCGGGGAATCAAGAGACCCAGTACTTC.

V and J are TRBV9 and TRBJ1-2, with D unclear. CDR1 SGDLS and CDR2 YYNGEE come from the germline V gene. The V end was cut by 0 bases, the J end by 8 bases, with 11 bases between. The CDR3 has 13 amino acids. The CDR3 region is CASSVAPLDGYTF. CDR3 nucleotide sequence: TGTGCCAGCAGCGTAGCCCCCCTTGACGGCTACACCTTC.

The table lists this clonotype with many counts. The genes are TRBV7-9 and TRBJ2-2; D possibly uses TRBD1 or TRBD2 (5 bases each). The CDR3 is made up of 20 amino acids. The germline V and J ends were trimmed by 7 bases and 0 bases, with 27 bases remaining between them. Looked up from germline, CDR1 is SEHNR and CDR2 is FQNEAQ (reference sequence). CDR3 residues: CASTPDWGFRLRSNTGELFF. CDR3 DNA sequence: TGTGCCAGCACTCCCGATTGGGGGTTCCGGCTTAGGTCGAACACCGGGGAGCTGTTTTTT.

This clonotype has a handful of counts. CDR3 region: CASSLTTDGYEQYF. The CDR3 nucleotides are TGTGCCAGCAGTTTGACAACTGATGGCTACGAGCAGTACTTC. The genes are TRBV28 and TRBJ2-7; no clear D gene. Between the trimmed V and J ends, which lost 3 bases and 3 bases, there was a span of 12 bases. The CDR3 contains 14 residues. Germline V CDR1 and CDR2: MDHEN, SYDVKM.

In this sample, this clonotype turned up many times. This rearrangement joins TRBV20-1 to TRBJ2-7; 7 nucleotides align to TRBD2. The junction had 8 bases not matched to a gene; V was cut back by 3 bases and J by 0 bases. There are 15 residues in the CDR3. The germline V gene encodes CDR1 DFQATT and CDR2 SNEGSKA (reference sequence). As DNA, the CDR3 is TGCAGTGCTAGTCGAGCGGGGACGCGCTCCTACGAGCAGTACTTC. This codes for CSASRAGTRSYEQYF.

The V call is TRBV6-1, the J call TRBJ1-5, with D perhaps TRBD1 (6 bases). The V and J ends lost 5 bases and 5 bases respectively, with 10 bases between them. Per the germline V gene, CDR1 is MNHNS and CDR2 is SASEGT. The CDR3 runs 13 residues. Here the CDR3 reads CASSKDRYQPQHF. As DNA, the CDR3 is TGTGCCAGCAGTAAGGACAGATATCAGCCCCAGCATTTT.

This clonotype was observed a few times. The chain has TRBV10-1 and TRBJ2-2; no definite D call. V was clipped by 2 bases and J by 11 bases, with 12 bases between them. The germline CDR1 and CDR2 sequences are WNHNN and SYGVQD (reference sequence). The CDR3 is made up of 13 amino acids. CDR3 amino acids: CASSEDDTSELFF. The CDR3 nucleotides read TGCGCCAGCAGTGAGGATGACACCTCTGAGCTGTTTTTT.

CDR3 nucleotides: TGCGCCAGCAGTGATGGGGACAGGATCTTTGAAAAACTGTTTTTT. It translates to CASSDGDRIFEKLFF. The rearrangement uses TRBV10-2 and TRBJ1-4, with 8 positions matching TRBD1. Trimming removed 3 bases from V and 7 bases from J; junction bases left unmatched: 7. Germline V gives CDR1 WSHSY, CDR2 SAAADI. This CDR3 is built from 15 residues.

There are many counts of this clonotype. The J gene is TRBJ2-5, the V gene TRBV2; 7 bases are a match to TRBD2. The V gene's germline CDR1 is SNHLY and CDR2 FYNNEI. The CDR3 spans 14 residues. V gave up 6 bases and J gave up 5 bases; unmatched junction bases: 9. The CDR3 spells CASSPTSSRETQYF. The CDR3 bases are TGTGCCAGCAGCCCGACTAGCTCGAGGGAGACCCAGTACTTC.

This clonotype appeared many times. The chain has TRBV6-2 or TRBV6-3 and TRBJ1-2; no clear D gene. This CDR3 is 13 amino acids long. The ends were cut back, 5 bases at V and 0 bases at J, with 7 bases in the middle. CDR1 MNHEY and CDR2 SVGEGT come from the germline V gene. The CDR3 is CASSLGSNYGYTF. As DNA, the CDR3 is TGTGCCAGCAGTCTCGGATCTAACTATGGCTACACCTTC.